This T cell receptor (beta chain) was sequenced for a study of cytomegalovirus exposure and HLA in healthy donors. Findings of the study overall: Cytomegalovirus status was reportedly diagnosed by the classifier with high specificity and sensitivity. TCR beta V- and J-gene trimming was later associated with a missense DCLRE1C variant.

Primers included in the PCR were 60 Vbeta and 13 Jbeta primers. The repertoire was sequenced with immunoSEQ multiplex PCR; TCRdb's copy has only in-frame clones and lacks some. The sample includes some 91,000 clones, approximately 80% of them seen just once. Comment on this clone: The antigen is not known.

The junction had 8 bases not matched to a gene; V was cut back by 5 bases and J by 2 bases. Per the germline V gene, CDR1 is MGHDK and CDR2 is SYGVNS. This CDR3 spans 16 amino acids. Sample: PBMCs. This TCR derives from a woman between 55 and 75 years old in good health and CMV-seronegative. The chain combines TRBV25-1 with TRBJ1-4; 7 bases agree with TRBD1. CDR3 in DNA: TGTGCCAGCAGTAAATTACAGGGGTTTACTAATGAAAAACTGTTTTTT. The encoded protein is CASSKLQGFTNEKLFF.